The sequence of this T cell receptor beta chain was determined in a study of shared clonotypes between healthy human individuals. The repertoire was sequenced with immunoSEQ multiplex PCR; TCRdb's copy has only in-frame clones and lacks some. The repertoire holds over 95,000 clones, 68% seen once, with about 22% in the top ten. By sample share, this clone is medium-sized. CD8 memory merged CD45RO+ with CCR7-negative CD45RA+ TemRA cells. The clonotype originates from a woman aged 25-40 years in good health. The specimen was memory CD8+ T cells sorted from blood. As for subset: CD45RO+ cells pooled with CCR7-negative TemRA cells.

CDR3 sequence reads: CASSFSGPGDQPQHF. CDR3 sequence (DNA): TGTGCCAGCAGCTTTTCCGGGCCTGGGGATCAGCCCCAGCATTTT. J is TRBJ1-5 and V is TRBV7-9; D is unresolved. The CDR3 runs 15 residues. The V gene lost 3 bases and the J gene lost 5 bases, with 14 bases spanning the gap. Germline CDR1 reads SEHNR; CDR2 reads FQNEAQ (reference sequence).